The 27 T cell receptor beta chains in this list originate from one sample, sequenced in a study of T cell responses to AZD1222 COVID-19 vaccine. Generated by immunoSEQ multiplex PCR, the TCRdb table keeps only in-frame clones and is missing some. Of 57,000 or so clones listed, about three quarters are singletons. This specimen consisted of peripheral blood, obtained 28 days after the second AZD1222 dose. The receptors were gathered from an adult who received the AZD1222 COVID-19 vaccine.

This rearrangement joins TRBV7-2 to TRBJ1-1; D perhaps matches TRBD1 (6 bases). The germline V gene has CDR1 SGHTA and CDR2 FQGNSA. The CDR3 covers 13 residues. V lost 5 bases and J 11 bases, leaving 18 bases between the germline ends. DNA of the CDR3: TGTGCCAGCAGCCCGGGGGCCGGATTAGGCGCTTTCTTT. Translated: CASSPGAGLGAFF.

The V and J genes are TRBV5-6 and TRBJ1-2; D gene uncertain. Trimming left V 0 bases short and J 7 bases short, with 19 bases between. CDR3 length: 16 amino acids. CDR1 is SGHDT and CDR2 is YYEEEE in the germline V gene. The CDR3 bases are TGTGCCAGCAGCTTGGTATCCCAGGTCTCTTCCTCTGGCTACACCTTC. It is translated as CASSLVSQVSSSGYTF. Combining the CDR3 with reference TRBV5-6 and TRBJ1-2 gives the whole variable domain DAGVTQSPTHLIKTRGQQVTLRCSPKSGHDTVSWYQQALGQGPQFIFQYYEEEERQRGNFPDRFSGHQFPNYSSELNVNALLLGDSALYLCASSLVSQVSSSGYTFGSGTRLTVV.

The genes are TRBV4-3 and TRBJ2-7; possibly TRBD1 or TRBD2 for D (5 bases each). The CDR3 is 15 residues long. Germline V lookup: CDR1 LGHNA, CDR2 YSLEER. V gave up 0 bases and J gave up 7 bases, with 16 bases separating them. CDR3 protein: CASSQDQGVAREQYF. The DNA for the CDR3 is TGCGCCAGCAGCCAAGATCAAGGGGTAGCGCGTGAGCAGTACTTC.

The chain recombines TRBV10-3 with TRBJ2-1; 12 bases line up with TRBD1. After removal of 10 bases from V and 8 bases from J, the junction contained 9 bases not matched to a gene. CDR1 is ENHRY and CDR2 is SYGVKD in the germline V gene. CDR3 size: 14 residues. CDR3 in DNA: TGTGCCACCGCGGGACAGGGGGCCTTCGATGAGCAGTTCTTC. This gives the protein CATAGQGAFDEQFF.

The chain carries TRBV7-2 and TRBJ2-3; 7 bases line up with TRBD1. CDR1 is SGHTA and CDR2 is FQGNSA in the germline V gene. V shed 1 base and J 0 bases; nucleotides not matched to a gene: 13. This CDR3 has 19 amino acids. The CDR3 coding sequence is TGTGCCAGCAGCTTAGGGGTGACAGGGATACTATCTAGCACAGATACGCAGTATTTT. Translated: CASSLGVTGILSSTDTQYF.

The V call is TRBV12-3 or TRBV12-4, the J call TRBJ2-7; D might be TRBD2 (5 bases). Trimming left V 6 bases short and J 6 bases short, with 12 bases between. The CDR3 spans 12 residues. CDR3 sequence: CASSNKGSEQYF. The CDR3 DNA follows: TGTGCCAGCAGCAATAAAGGGAGCGAGCAGTACTTC.

V gene TRBV24-1 combines with J gene TRBJ2-2, with 8 bases identical to TRBD2. CDR1 is KGHDR, CDR2 SFDVKD, per germline. The junction had 5 bases not matched to a gene; V was cut back by 0 bases and J by 6 bases. The CDR3 loop spans 16 amino acids. The CDR3 nucleotides read TGTGCCACCAGTGATTTGCCCAGGACTAGCCCCGGGGAGCTGTTTTTT. It codes for CATSDLPRTSPGELFF.

The V and J genes are TRBV7-2 and TRBJ2-7; a possible D gene is TRBD2 (5 bases). The germline V gene has CDR1 SGHTA and CDR2 FQGNSA. This CDR3 region has 14 residues. V was cut by 5 bases and J by 0 bases, with 11 bases left in between. The CDR3 DNA reads as TGTGCCAGCAGCCCCGACTATCGCTCCTACGAGCAGTACTTC. This encodes CASSPDYRSYEQYF.

Only one count was recorded for this clone. The V gene is TRBV6-4, the J gene TRBJ2-1; D unclear. The germline V gene encodes CDR1 MRHNA and CDR2 SNTAGT. Trimming removed 7 bases at V and 3 bases at J, with 19 bases between. This CDR3 is built from 16 residues. The DNA for the CDR3 is TGTGCCAGCAAAGAACAAGTCGCCTCTGTCTACAATGAGCAGTTCTTC. Encoded protein: CASKEQVASVYNEQFF.

The CDR3 DNA is TGTGCCACCAGTGCCGCCGACAGAATCGGTGGGAGCTACACCTTC. This gives the protein CATSAADRIGGSYTF. The chain recombines TRBV24-1 with TRBJ1-2, with D maybe TRBD1 (5 bases). Germline V gene sequence: CDR1 KGHDR, CDR2 SFDVKD. Trimming left V 5 bases short and J 9 bases short, with 21 bases between. There are 15 residues in the CDR3.

The genes are TRBV5-4 and TRBJ1-4; 7 positions agree with TRBD1. Germline CDR1 reads SGHNT; CDR2 reads YYREEE (reference sequence). The CDR3 sequence is 16 residues long. Losses at the gene ends were 4 bases for V and 7 bases for J; bases not matched to a gene: 13. CDR3 sequence reads: CASSTFKEGAGEKLFF. The CDR3 coding sequence is TGTGCCAGCAGCACATTTAAAGAGGGGGCCGGTGAAAAACTGTTTTTT.

CDR3 region: CASSPQGGDLIRSGNTIYF. The CDR3 nucleotides read TGTGCCAGCAGCCCTCAAGGAGGGGATCTCATCCGCTCTGGAAACACCATATATTTT. The chain combines TRBV4-2 with TRBJ1-3, with TRBD1 as a possible D gene (5 bases). The CDR3 has 19 amino acids. Trimming removed 4 bases at V and 0 bases at J, with 22 bases between. In germline, CDR1 is LGHNA, CDR2 YNFKEQ.

A single count supports this clone. The chain has TRBV18 and TRBJ2-5; 7 positions match TRBD1. The length of the CDR3 is 15 residues. Germline V lookup: CDR1 KGHSH, CDR2 LQKENI. V shed 4 bases and J 3 bases; nucleotides not matched to a gene: 8. CDR3 amino acids: CASSLGTANKETQYF. CDR3 coding DNA: TGTGCCAGCTCACTTGGGACAGCCAATAAAGAGACCCAGTACTTC. The full variable domain, in which reference TRBV18 and TRBJ2-5 provide the parts outside the CDR3, is NAGVMQNPRHLVRRRGQEARLRCSPMKGHSHVYWYRQLPEEGLKFMVYLQKENIIDESGMPKERFSAEFPKEGPSILRIQQVVRGDSAAYFCASSLGTANKETQYFGPGTRLLVL.

V gene TRBV2 combines with J gene TRBJ1-1; tentative D call: TRBD1 (5 bases). V was clipped by 4 bases and J by 4 bases, with 13 bases between them. The CDR3 is 14 residues long. From germline, CDR1 is SNHLY and CDR2 FYNNEI. CDR3 amino acids: CASSVQGGSTEAFF. The CDR3 DNA reads as TGTGCCAGCAGTGTCCAGGGAGGGAGCACTGAAGCTTTCTTT.

The chain couples TRBV12-3 or TRBV12-4 to TRBJ2-7; D is unresolved. This CDR3 comprises 13 residues. V lost 7 bases, J lost 1 base, and 11 bases lay in between. CDR3 sequence: CASKPTVSYEQYF. CDR3 in DNA: TGTGCCAGCAAACCCACGGTTTCCTACGAGCAGTACTTC.

The chain joins TRBV29-1 to TRBJ1-1; D is uncertain. The V end was cut by 0 bases, the J end by 4 bases, with 9 bases between. Germline V gene lookup returns CDR1 SQVTM and CDR2 ANQGSEA. The CDR3 covers 13 residues. The CDR3 region has the DNA TGCAGCGTTGAAGAACCGGGGTTCACTGAAGCTTTCTTT. Translated, it gives CSVEEPGFTEAFF.

This clone has just one count. The chain uses TRBV21-1 and TRBJ1-2; TRBD1 is the table's D call, not checked against the DNA. TRBV21-1 is a documented pseudogene. This CDR3 is 15 amino acids long. The CDR3 DNA sequence: TGTGCCAGCAGCAAAATCGACCAGGGAAACTATGGCTACACCTTC. It is translated as CASSKIDQGNYGYTF.

This clone was seen a single time. The chain couples TRBV6-2 or TRBV6-3 to TRBJ1-2; D ambiguous. The CDR3 loop spans 13 amino acids. The germline V gene has CDR1 MNHEY and CDR2 SVGEGT. The ends were cut back, 1 base at V and 4 bases at J, with 7 bases in the middle. The CDR3 DNA reads as TGTGCCAGCAGTTACTGGGGTGGCTATGGCTACACCTTC. Its protein is CASSYWGGYGYTF.

This clone was recorded only once. The chain couples TRBV13 to TRBJ1-2; D uncertain. Per germline, CDR1 PRHDT and CDR2 FYEKMQ (reference sequence). CDR3 length equals 15 residues. The V gene lost 4 bases and the J gene lost 4 bases, with 16 bases spanning the gap. The CDR3 DNA reads as TGTGCCAGCAGCTCTGAACAGAGACCCTCCTATGGCTACACCTTC. As protein: CASSSEQRPSYGYTF.

This rearrangement joins TRBV7-8 to TRBJ1-6; 7 bases map to TRBD1. CDR3 length equals 16 residues. Germline V CDR1 and CDR2: SGHVS, FQNEAQ. Trimming cost V 1 base and J 7 bases; bases outside gene matches: 7. CDR3: CASSLETTGPNSPLHF. In nucleotides, the CDR3 is TGTGCCAGCAGCTTAGAAACGACAGGGCCGAATTCACCCCTCCACTTT.

The chain uses TRBV25-1 and TRBJ2-5, with 7 bases aligning to TRBD2. Unmatched junction bases numbered 18, after V lost 8 bases and J lost 9 bases. CDR1 and CDR2 (germline): MGHDK, SYGVNS. The CDR3 consists of 15 residues. The CDR3 sequence: CASQRHGAGWLAQYF. The CDR3 region has the DNA TGTGCCAGCCAACGACACGGAGCGGGGTGGTTGGCCCAGTACTTC.

This clone was seen once. The chain employs TRBV27 and TRBJ2-3; TRBD2 is a possible D gene (5 bases). The CDR3 extends over 14 amino acids. Deletions cut 3 bases from V and 2 bases from J, with 9 bases between. CDR1 and CDR2 (germline): MNHEY, SMNVEV (reference sequence). The CDR3, as DNA: TGTGCCAGCAGTTTTGAGGGAACCACAGATACGCAGTATTTT. It translates to CASSFEGTTDTQYF.

The chain employs TRBV24-1 and TRBJ2-5; 7 bases agree with TRBD1. CDR3 length: 14 amino acids. Per the germline V gene, CDR1 is KGHDR and CDR2 is SFDVKD. The J segment lost 2 bases and the V segment lost 5 bases, leaving 4 bases of the junction unmatched. CDR3 DNA sequence: TGTGCCACCAGTGGTCAGACAGGGCAAGAGACCCAGTACTTC. Translated: CATSGQTGQETQYF.

The chain uses TRBV2 and TRBJ1-5, with TRBD1 as a possible D gene (5 bases). Germline V gives CDR1 SNHLY, CDR2 FYNNEI. The CDR3 has 12 residues. V was pared by 1 base and J by 15 bases, with 13 bases between. The CDR3 nucleotides are TGTGCCAGCAGTGAAGGGGGGGAGAAACGGCATTTT. Translation gives CASSEGGEKRHF.

The chain links TRBV18 to TRBJ1-6, with TRBD1 matching 10 bases. The CDR3 length is 16 residues. After removal of 3 bases from V and 5 bases from J, the junction contained 4 bases not matched to a gene. Germline CDR1 reads KGHSH; CDR2 reads LQKENI. CDR3 in amino acids: CASSPRTGGNNSPLHF. The DNA of the CDR3 is TGTGCCAGCTCACCTAGGACAGGGGGGAATAATTCACCCCTCCACTTT.

V is TRBV6-2 or TRBV6-3 and J is TRBJ2-7; 15 positions match TRBD2. CDR1 and CDR2 (germline): MNHEY, SVGEGT. The CDR3 has 16 residues. V lost 5 bases, J lost 6 bases, and 8 bases stayed unmatched. The CDR3 nucleotides are TGTGCCAGCAGTACCGGACTAGCGGGGGGGCATCGCGAGCAGTACTTC. Amino acids: CASSTGLAGGHREQYF.

The J gene is TRBJ2-7, the V gene TRBV6-5; D may be TRBD1 (6 bases). Trimming shortened V by 5 bases and J by 1 base, and 12 bases separated the two germline ends. The germline gives CDR1 MNHEY, CDR2 SVGAGI. The CDR3 is 14 residues long. The CDR3 is CASSPATGSYEQYF. The CDR3, as DNA: TGTGCCAGCAGTCCCGCGACAGGTTCCTACGAGCAGTACTTC.